The 6 T cell receptor beta chains reported below all come from one sample, sequenced in a study of shared clonotypes between healthy human individuals. Profiled with immunoSEQ multiplex PCR; TCRdb holds only in-frame clones, not every one. The sample holds about 230,000 clones, over 50% seen once. The material sequenced was memory CD4+ T cells sorted from blood. Specified subset: CD45RA-negative fraction. These receptors were taken from a man aged 30-40 years in good health.

V is TRBV5-5 and J is TRBJ2-7, with 9 nucleotides matching TRBD1. In germline, CDR1 is SGHKS, CDR2 YYEKEE (reference sequence). There are 14 residues in the CDR3. The J segment lost 3 bases and the V segment lost 3 bases, leaving 4 bases of the junction unmatched. The CDR3 DNA sequence: TGTGCCAGCAGCTGGACAGGGGTTGACTACGAGCAGTACTTC. It translates to CASSWTGVDYEQYF.

The chain uses TRBV19 and TRBJ2-3; 13 nucleotides align to TRBD2. The J segment lost 4 bases and the V segment lost 4 bases, leaving 2 bases of the junction unmatched. The CDR3 spans 15 residues. Germline CDR1 reads LNHDA; CDR2 reads SQIVND (reference sequence). CDR3 sequence (DNA): TGTGCCAGTAGTAAAGGACTAGCGGGAGCAGATACGCAGTATTTT. This gives the protein CASSKGLAGADTQYF.

CDR3 nucleotides: TGTGCCAGCTCACCACAGGCGGGACTAGGAAGTCACCCCGGGGAGCTGTTTTTT. Amino acids: CASSPQAGLGSHPGELFF. The chain couples TRBV18 to TRBJ2-2, with 8 positions matching TRBD2. CDR3 size: 18 residues. CDR1 is KGHSH and CDR2 is LQKENI in the germline V gene. With 1 base clipped from V and 6 bases from J, the junction kept 13 bases outside the gene matches.

There are many counts of this clone. This specimen includes other DNA sequences encoding the same CDR3. The V and J genes are TRBV29-1 and TRBJ1-4; D ambiguous. Trimming left V 3 bases short and J 7 bases short, with 12 bases between. CDR1 and CDR2 from the germline V gene are SQVTM and ANQGSEA. The CDR3 contains 13 residues. CDR3 region: CSVDSIEGEKLFF. The CDR3 nucleotides are TGCAGCGTTGATTCCATCGAGGGTGAAAAACTGTTTTTT.

This clone was seen more than once but under ten times. The chain recombines TRBV14 with TRBJ2-1, with D possibly TRBD2 on 6 matching bases. Deletions cut 3 bases from V and 9 bases from J, with 24 bases between. Germline-derived CDR1 and CDR2 are SGHDN and FVKESK. This CDR3 comprises 17 residues. CDR3 nucleotide sequence: TGTGCCAGCAGCCAGATACCCGGGACTCGTCGAGCGGGTGAGCAGTTCTTC. This gives the protein CASSQIPGTRRAGEQFF.

This clone came up many times. This rearrangement joins TRBV25-1 to TRBJ1-2; the D gene is possibly TRBD1 (5 bases). The CDR3 runs 12 residues. The V end lost 5 bases, the J end lost 7 bases, and 11 bases lay between the germline ends. CDR1 is MGHDK and CDR2 is SYGVNS in the germline V gene. DNA for the CDR3: TGTGCCAGCAGTAGCGGGACTCTTGGCTACACCTTC. Encoded protein: CASSSGTLGYTF.